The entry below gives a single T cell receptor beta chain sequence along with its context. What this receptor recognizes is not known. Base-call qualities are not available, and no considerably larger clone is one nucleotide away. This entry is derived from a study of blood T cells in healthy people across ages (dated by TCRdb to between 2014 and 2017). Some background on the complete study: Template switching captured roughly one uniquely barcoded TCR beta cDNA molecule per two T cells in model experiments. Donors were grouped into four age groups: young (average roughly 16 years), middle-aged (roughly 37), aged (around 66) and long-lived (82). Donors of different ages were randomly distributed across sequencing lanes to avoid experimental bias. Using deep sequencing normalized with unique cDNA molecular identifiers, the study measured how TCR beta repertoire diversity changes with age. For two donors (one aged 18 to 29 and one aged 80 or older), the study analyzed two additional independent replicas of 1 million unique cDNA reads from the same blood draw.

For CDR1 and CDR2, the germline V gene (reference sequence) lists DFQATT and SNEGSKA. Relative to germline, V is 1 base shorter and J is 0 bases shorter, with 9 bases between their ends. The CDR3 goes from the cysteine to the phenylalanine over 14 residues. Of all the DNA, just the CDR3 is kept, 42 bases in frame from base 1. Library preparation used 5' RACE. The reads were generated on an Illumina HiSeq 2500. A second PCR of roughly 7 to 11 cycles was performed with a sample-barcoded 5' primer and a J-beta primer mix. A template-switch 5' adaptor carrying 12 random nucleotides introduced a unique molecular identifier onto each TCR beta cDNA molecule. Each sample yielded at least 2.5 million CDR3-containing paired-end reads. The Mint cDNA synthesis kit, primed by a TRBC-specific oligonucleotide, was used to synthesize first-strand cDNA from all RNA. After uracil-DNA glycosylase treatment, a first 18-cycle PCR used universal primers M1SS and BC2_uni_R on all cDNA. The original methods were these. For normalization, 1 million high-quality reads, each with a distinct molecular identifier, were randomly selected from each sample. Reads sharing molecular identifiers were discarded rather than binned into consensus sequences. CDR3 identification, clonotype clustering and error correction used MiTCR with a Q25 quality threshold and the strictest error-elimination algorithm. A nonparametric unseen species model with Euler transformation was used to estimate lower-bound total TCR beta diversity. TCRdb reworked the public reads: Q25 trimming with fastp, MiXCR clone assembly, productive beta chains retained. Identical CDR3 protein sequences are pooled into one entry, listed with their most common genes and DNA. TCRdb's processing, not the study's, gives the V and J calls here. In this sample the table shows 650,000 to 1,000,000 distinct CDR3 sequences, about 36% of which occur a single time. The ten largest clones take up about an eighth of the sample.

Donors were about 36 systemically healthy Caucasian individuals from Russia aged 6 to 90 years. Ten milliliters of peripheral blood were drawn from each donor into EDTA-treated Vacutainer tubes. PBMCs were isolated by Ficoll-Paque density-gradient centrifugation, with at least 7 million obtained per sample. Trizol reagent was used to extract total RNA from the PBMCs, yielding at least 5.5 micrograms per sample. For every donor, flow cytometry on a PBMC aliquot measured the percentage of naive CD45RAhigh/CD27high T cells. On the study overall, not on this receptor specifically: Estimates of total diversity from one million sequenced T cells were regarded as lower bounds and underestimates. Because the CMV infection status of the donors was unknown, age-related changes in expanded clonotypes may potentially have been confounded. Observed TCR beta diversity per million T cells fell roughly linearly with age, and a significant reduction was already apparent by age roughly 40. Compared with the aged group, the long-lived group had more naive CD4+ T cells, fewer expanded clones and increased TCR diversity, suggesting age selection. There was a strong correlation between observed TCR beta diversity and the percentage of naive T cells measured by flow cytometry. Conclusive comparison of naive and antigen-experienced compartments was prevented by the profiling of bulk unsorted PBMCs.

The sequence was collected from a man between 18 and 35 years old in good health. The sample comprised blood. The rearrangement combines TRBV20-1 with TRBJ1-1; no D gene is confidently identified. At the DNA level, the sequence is TGCAGTGCTAGAGCGGGCCACATGAACACTGAAGCTTTCTTT. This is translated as CSARAGHMNTEAFF.